This note documents a single T cell receptor beta chain sequence. Its antigen is unidentified. The sample is drawn from a study of T cell repertoires and HLA-DP antigens. At the level of the study: Alloantigens: one with one groove difference and one with ten differences versus self.

The primer mix covered 54 TRBV segments and 13 TRBJ segments. Sequencing used immunoSEQ multiplex PCR; TCRdb keeps in-frame clones, though not all of them. The sample includes over 100,000 clones, around 92% of them seen just once. The germline V and J ends were trimmed by 7 bases and 0 bases, with 16 bases remaining between them. This CDR3 is 17 amino acids long. The V gene's germline CDR1 is MDHEN and CDR2 SYDVKM. The V call is TRBV28, the J call TRBJ1-6; maybe TRBD1 (6 bases). The sample taken for sequencing was CD4+ T cells from PBMCs. This receptor was obtained from a woman aged 18-29 years in good health and CMV-seronegative. CDR3: CASTNSGASSYNSPLHF. The CDR3 DNA reads TGTGCCAGCACCAATTCAGGGGCAAGCTCCTATAATTCACCCCTCCACTTT.